This T cell receptor (beta chain) was captured in a study of PD-L1 blockade in urothelial cancer. Turning to the study itself: When blood samples were assessed, the median T cell count was some 140,000.

Locally advanced or metastatic urothelial carcinoma was diagnosed in the patients. Each patient gave between 1 and 8 samples, pretreatment and on-treatment. Synthetically made TCR analog templates were put into each PCR as spikes. Data came from immunoSEQ multiplex PCR; TCRdb stores just in-frame clones and leaves some out. The sample contains 45,000 to 50,000 clones, 88% of which appear only once. J gave up 5 bases and V 7 bases, and 9 bases lay outside the gene matches. CDR3 length: 14 residues. Germline CDR1 and CDR2: MNHEY and SVGAGI. The clonotype comes from a man older than 75 with urothelial cancer. The chain joins TRBV6-5 to TRBJ2-7; TRBD1 aligns across 9 bases. The sequencing used PBMCs, collected around atezolizumab (anti-PD-L1) treatment. In DNA, the CDR3 is TGTGCCAGCACCCCTAACAGGGGGCTCAACGAGCAGTACTTC. Protein sequence: CASTPNRGLNEQYF.